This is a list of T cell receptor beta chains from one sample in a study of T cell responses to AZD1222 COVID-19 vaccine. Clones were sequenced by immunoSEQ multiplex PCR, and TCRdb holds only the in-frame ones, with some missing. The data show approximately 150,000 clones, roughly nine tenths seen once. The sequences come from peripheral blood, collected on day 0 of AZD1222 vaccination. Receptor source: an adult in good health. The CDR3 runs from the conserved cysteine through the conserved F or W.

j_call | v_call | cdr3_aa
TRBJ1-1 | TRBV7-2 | CASSLRKWGEAFF
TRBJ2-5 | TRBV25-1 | CASSEIVGPGGQTQYF
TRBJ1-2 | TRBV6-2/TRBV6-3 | CASSFQGYGYTF
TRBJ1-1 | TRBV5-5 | CASSLGTRNTEAFF
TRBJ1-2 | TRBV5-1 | CASSGDRHGYTF
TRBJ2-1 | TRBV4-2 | CASSQDFFGGRVNEQFF
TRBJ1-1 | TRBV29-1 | CSVGRVSEAFF
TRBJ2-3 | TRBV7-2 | CASSLEGQGLTTQYF
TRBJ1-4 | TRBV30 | CARQAYNEKLFF
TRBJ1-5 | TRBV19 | CASSPGQSNQPQHF
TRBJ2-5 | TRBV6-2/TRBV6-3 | CASSQGARETQYF
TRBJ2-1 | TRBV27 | CASSFGAGLGNEQFF
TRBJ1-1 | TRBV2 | CASSVQGIIRNEAFF
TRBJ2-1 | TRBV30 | CAWTPPGGGEQFF
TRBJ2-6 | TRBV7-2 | CASSPSSSGANVLTF